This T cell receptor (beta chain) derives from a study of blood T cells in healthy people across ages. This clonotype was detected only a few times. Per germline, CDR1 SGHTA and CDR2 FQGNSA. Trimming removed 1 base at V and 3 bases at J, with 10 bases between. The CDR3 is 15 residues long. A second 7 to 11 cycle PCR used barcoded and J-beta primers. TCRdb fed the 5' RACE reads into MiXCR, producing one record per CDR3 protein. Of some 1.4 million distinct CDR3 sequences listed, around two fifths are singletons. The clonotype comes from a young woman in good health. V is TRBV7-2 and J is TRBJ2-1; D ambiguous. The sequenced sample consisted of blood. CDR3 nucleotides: TGTGCCAGCAGCTTAGGGGCGATACTCTACAATGAGCAGTTCTTC. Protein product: CASSLGAILYNEQFF.